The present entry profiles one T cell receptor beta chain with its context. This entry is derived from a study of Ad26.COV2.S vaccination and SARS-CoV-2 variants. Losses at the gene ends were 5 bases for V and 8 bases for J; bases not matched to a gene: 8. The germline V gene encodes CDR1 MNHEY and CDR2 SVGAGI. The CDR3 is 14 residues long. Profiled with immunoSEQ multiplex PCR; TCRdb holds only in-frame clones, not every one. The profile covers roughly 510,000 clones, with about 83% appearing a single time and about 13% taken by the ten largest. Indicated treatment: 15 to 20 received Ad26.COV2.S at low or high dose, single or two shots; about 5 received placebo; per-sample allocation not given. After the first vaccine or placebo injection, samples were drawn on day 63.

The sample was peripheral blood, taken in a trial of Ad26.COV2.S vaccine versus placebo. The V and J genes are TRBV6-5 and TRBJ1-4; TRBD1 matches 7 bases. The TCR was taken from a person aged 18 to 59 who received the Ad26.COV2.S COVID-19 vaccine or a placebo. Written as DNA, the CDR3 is TGTGCCAGCAGTCGCACCGGGACAGCCGAAAAACTGTTTTTT. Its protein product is CASSRTGTAEKLFF.